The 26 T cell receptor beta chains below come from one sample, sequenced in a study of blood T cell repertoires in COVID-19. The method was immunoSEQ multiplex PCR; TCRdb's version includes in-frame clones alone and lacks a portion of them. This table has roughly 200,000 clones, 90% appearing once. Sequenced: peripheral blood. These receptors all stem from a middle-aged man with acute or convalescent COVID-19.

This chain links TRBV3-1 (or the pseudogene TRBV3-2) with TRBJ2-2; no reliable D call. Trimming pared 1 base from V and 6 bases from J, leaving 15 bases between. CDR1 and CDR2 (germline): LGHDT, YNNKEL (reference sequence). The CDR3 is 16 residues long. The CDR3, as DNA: TGTGCCAGCAGCCAAGCCCCATTCGTAGCCGCCGGGGAGCTGTTTTTT. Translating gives CASSQAPFVAAGELFF.

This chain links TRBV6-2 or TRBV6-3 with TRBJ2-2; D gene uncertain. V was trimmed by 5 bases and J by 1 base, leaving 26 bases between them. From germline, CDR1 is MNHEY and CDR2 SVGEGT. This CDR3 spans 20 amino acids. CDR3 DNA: TGTGCCAGCAGTGCCTCCTGGCAGGTATTACCCGAACGGAACACCGGGGAGCTGTTTTTT. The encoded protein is CASSASWQVLPERNTGELFF.

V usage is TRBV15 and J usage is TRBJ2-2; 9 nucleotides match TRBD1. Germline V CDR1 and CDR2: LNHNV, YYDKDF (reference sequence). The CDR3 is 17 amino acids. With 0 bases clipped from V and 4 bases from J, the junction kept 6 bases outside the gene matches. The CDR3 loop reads CATSREGTGWGTGELFF. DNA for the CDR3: TGTGCCACCAGCAGAGAGGGGACAGGGTGGGGCACCGGGGAGCTGTTTTTT.

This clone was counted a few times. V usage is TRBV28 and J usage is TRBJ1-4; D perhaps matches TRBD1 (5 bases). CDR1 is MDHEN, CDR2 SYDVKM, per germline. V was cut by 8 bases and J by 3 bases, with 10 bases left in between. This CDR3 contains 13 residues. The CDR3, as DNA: TGTGCCAGCGACGGGACTCCTAATGAAAAACTGTTTTTT. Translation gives CASDGTPNEKLFF.

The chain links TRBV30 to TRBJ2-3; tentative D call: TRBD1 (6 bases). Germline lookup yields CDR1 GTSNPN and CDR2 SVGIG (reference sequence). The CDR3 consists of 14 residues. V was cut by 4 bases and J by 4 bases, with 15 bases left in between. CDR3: CAWNLVGTPDTQYF. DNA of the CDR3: TGTGCCTGGAACTTGGTGGGGACACCAGATACGCAGTATTTT.

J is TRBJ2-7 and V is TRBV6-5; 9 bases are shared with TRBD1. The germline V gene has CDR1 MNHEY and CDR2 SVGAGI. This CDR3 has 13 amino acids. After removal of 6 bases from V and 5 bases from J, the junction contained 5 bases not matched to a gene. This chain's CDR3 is CASRVDRGHEQYV. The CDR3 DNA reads TGTGCCAGCAGGGTGGACAGGGGCCACGAGCAGTACGTC.

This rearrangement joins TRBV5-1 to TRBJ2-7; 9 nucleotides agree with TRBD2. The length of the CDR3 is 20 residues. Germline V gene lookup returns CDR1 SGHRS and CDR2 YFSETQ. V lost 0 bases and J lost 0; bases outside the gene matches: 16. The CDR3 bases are TGCGCCAGCAGCTTGGTACCCGGGACTAGCTCCCCTGGATTCTCCTACGAGCAGTACTTC. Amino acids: CASSLVPGTSSPGFSYEQYF. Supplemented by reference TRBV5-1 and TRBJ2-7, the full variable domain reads KAGVTQTPRYLIKTRGQQVTLSCSPISGHRSVSWYQQTPGQGLQFLFEYFSETQRNKGNFPGRFSGRQFSNSRSEMNVSTLELGDSALYLCASSLVPGTSSPGFSYEQYFGPGTRLTVT.

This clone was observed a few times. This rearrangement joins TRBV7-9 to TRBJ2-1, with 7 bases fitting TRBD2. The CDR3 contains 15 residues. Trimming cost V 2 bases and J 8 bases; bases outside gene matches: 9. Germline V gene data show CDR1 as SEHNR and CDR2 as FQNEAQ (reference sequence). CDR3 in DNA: TGTGCCAGCAGCTTACTAGCGGAGTCTGGGGATGAGCAGTTCTTC. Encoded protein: CASSLLAESGDEQFF.

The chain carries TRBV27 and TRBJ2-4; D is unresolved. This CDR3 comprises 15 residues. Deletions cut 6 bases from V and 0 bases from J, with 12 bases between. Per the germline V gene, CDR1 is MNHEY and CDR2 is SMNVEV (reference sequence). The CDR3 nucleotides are TGTGCCAGCAGAGAAGTAGCCCTAGCCAAAAACATTCAGTACTTC. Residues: CASREVALAKNIQYF.

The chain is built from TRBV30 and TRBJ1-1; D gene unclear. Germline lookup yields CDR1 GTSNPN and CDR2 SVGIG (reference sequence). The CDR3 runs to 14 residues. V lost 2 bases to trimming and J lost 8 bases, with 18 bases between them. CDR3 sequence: CAWSTSAEVGEAFF. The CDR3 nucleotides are TGTGCCTGGAGTACGTCGGCGGAGGTCGGAGAAGCTTTCTTT.

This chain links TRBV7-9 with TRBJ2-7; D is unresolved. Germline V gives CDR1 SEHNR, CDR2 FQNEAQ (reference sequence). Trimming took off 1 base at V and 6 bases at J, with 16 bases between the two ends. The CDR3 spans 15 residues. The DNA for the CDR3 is TGTGCCAGCAGCTTAGTTGTTGGGCCTACCGGCGAGCAGTACTTC. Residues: CASSLVVGPTGEQYF.

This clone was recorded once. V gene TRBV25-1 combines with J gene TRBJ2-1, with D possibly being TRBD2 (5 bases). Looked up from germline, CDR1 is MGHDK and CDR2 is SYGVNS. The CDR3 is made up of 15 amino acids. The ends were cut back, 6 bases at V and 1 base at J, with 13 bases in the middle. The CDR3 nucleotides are TGTGCCAGCAGCCGAGCGGAAAAGTCCTACAATGAGCAGTTCTTC. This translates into CASSRAEKSYNEQFF.

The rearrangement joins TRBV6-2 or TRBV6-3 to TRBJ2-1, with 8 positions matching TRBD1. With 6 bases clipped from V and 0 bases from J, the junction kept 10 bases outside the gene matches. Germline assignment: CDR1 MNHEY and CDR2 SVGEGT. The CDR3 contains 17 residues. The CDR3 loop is CASSPLGQGRSYNEQFF. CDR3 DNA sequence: TGTGCCAGCAGCCCGCTTGGACAGGGTCGCTCCTACAATGAGCAGTTCTTC.

The CDR3 is CASSEVGPWDSPLHF. The CDR3 nucleotides read TGTGCCAGCAGTGAAGTGGGCCCGTGGGATTCACCCCTCCACTTT. V and J are TRBV2 and TRBJ1-6; no clear D gene. Germline V CDR1 and CDR2: SNHLY, FYNNEI. The CDR3 covers 15 residues. V was trimmed by 1 base and J by 8 bases, leaving 12 bases between them. The whole variable domain, filled in from reference TRBV2 and TRBJ1-6, reads EPEVTQTPSHQVTQMGQEVILRCVPISNHLYFYWYRQILGQKVEFLVSFYNNEISEKSEIFDDQFSVERPDGSNFTLKIRSTKLEDSAMYFCASSEVGPWDSPLHFGNGTRLTVT.

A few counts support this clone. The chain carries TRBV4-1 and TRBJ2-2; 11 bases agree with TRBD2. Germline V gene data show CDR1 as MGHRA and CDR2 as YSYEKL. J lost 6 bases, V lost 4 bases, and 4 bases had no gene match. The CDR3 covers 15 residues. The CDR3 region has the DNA TGCGCCAGCAGCCTTAGCGGGAGGGCCCCCGGGGAGCTGTTTTTT. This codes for CASSLSGRAPGELFF.

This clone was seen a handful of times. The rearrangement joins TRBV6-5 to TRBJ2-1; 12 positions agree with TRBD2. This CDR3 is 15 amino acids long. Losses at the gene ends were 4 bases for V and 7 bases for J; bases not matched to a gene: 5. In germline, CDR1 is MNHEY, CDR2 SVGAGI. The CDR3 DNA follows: TGTGCCAGCAGTTCACTAGCGGGGGGTGATAATGAGCAGTTCTTC. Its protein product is CASSSLAGGDNEQFF.

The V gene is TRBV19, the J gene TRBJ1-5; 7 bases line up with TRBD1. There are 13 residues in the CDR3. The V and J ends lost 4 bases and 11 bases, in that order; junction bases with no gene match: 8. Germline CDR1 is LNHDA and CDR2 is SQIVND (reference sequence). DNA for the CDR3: TGTGCCAGTAGTACCGACAGGGCAGGGACCCAGCATTTT. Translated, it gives CASSTDRAGTQHF.

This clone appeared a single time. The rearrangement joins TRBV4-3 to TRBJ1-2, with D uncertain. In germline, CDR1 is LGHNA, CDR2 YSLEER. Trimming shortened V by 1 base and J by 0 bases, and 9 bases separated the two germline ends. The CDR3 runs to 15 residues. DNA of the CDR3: TGCGCCAGCAGCCAAGTACGCGGTTCTAACTATGGCTACACCTTC. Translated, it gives CASSQVRGSNYGYTF.

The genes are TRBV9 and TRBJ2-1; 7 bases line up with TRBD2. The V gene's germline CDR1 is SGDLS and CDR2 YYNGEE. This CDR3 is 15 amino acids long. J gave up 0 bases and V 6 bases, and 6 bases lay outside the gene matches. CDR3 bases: TGTGCCAGCACCGCTAGCGGAAGCTCCTACAATGAGCAGTTCTTC. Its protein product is CASTASGSSYNEQFF.

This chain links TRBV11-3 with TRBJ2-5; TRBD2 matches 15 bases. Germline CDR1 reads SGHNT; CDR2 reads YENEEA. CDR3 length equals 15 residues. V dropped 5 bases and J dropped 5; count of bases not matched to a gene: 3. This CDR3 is CASSKGLAGGETQYF. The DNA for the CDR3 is TGTGCCAGCAGCAAGGGACTAGCGGGGGGTGAGACCCAGTACTTC.

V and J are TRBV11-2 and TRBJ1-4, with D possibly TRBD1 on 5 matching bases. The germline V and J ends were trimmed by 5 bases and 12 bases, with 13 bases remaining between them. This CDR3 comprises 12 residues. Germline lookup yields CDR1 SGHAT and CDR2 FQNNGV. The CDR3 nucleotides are TGTGCCAGCAGCCACGAAGCCAGGGAACTGTTTTTT. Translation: CASSHEARELFF.

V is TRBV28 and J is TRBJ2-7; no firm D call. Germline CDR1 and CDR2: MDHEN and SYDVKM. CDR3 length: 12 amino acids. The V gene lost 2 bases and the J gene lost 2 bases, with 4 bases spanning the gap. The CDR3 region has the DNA TGTGCCAGCAGTTTAACTCCCTACGAGCAGTACTTC. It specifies CASSLTPYEQYF.

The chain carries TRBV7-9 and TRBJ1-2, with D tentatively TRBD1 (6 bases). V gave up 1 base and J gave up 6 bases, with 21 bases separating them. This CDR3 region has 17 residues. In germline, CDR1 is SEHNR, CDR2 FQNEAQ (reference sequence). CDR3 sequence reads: CASSLEWGKSGDHGYTF. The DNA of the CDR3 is TGTGCCAGCAGCTTAGAGTGGGGGAAATCAGGGGATCATGGCTACACCTTC.

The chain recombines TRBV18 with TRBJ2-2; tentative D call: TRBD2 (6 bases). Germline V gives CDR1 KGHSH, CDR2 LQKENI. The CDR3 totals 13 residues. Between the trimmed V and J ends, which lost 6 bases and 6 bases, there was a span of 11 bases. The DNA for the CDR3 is TGTGCCAGCTCCCCTACTAGCTCCGGGGAGCTGTTTTTT. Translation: CASSPTSSGELFF.

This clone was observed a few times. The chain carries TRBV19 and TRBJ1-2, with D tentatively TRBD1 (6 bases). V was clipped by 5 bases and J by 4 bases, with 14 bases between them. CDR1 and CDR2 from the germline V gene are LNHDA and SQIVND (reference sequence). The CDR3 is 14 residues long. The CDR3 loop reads CASSLTGLGYGYTF. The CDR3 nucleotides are TGTGCCAGTAGTCTGACAGGTTTAGGCTATGGCTACACCTTC.

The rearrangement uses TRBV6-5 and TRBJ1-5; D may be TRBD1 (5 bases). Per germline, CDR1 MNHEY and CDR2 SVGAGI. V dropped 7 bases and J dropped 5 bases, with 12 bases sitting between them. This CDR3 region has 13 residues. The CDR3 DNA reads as TGTGCCAGCACCGAGCAGGGCTATCAGCCCCAGCATTTT. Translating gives CASTEQGYQPQHF.